The next 19 T cell receptor beta chains were all read from a single sample in a study of T-cell memory formation after mild COVID-19. MiXCR, applied by TCRdb to the 5' RACE reads, yields one record per CDR3 protein. This table holds around 440,000 distinct CDR3 sequences, about 20% found once. Sequenced material: PBMCs or a T cell subset sorted from them (not recorded which). The origin of the receptors is an adult woman who had mild COVID-19 (a few samples of this study predate the infection). Cell type and time point are not known.

This clonotype was seen only a few times. No DNA is shown, since the ends of the CDR3 on it are uncertain; the CDR3 is the one TCRdb lists. The rearrangement joins TRBV6-5 to TRBJ1-2; TRBD1 reflects the table's D call only, with no check against the DNA. The germline V gene encodes CDR1 MNHEY and CDR2 SVGAGI. The CDR3 length equals 17 residues, ends included. CDR3 in amino acids: CASSSSNRGFSYYGYTF.

This chain uses TRBV19 with TRBJ2-5, with D possibly TRBD2 on 6 matching bases. Germline V CDR1 and CDR2: LNHDA, SQIVND (reference sequence). This CDR3 contains 15 residues. The V and J ends lost 5 bases and 4 bases respectively, with 17 bases between them. Written as DNA, the CDR3 is TGTGCCAGTAGTTCTATCCGGGACTTCGGAGAGACCCAGTACTTC. Amino acid sequence: CASSSIRDFGETQYF.

V usage is TRBV24-1 and J usage is TRBJ2-2, with D perhaps TRBD2 (6 bases). V was shortened by 4 bases and J by 3 bases, with 11 bases between the two germline ends. CDR1 is KGHDR, CDR2 SFDVKD, per germline. The CDR3 is 15 amino acids. The CDR3, as DNA: TGTGCCACCAGTGACGTTCCGGGGGACACCGGGGAGCTGTTTTTT. Protein: CATSDVPGDTGELFF.

In its sample, this clonotype was seen once. The V and J genes are TRBV24-1 and TRBJ1-1; D is uncertain. V shed 5 bases and J shed 1 base, with 7 bases lying between them. CDR1 and CDR2 from the germline V gene are KGHDR and SFDVKD. The CDR3 loop spans 13 amino acids. In DNA form, the CDR3 reads TGTGCCACCAGTGGGCCGTCGAACACTGAAGCTTTCTTT. Protein: CATSGPSNTEAFF.

This clonotype was counted a few times. The chain is built from TRBV12-3 or TRBV12-4 and TRBJ1-6; 7 nucleotides match TRBD1. J gave up 7 bases and V 5 bases, and 17 bases lay outside the gene matches. The CDR3 length is 18 residues. CDR3 DNA sequence: TGTGCCAGCAGTCGAGACAGGGTAAACACAATTGGGAATTCACCCCTCCACTTT. This translates into CASSRDRVNTIGNSPLHF.

CDR3 coding DNA: TGTGCCAGCAGCCTTCAGAACGGGGGAGGGGAGACCCAGTACTTC. Protein: CASSLQNGGGETQYF. This chain links TRBV9 with TRBJ2-5, with 7 nucleotides matching TRBD2. CDR1 is SGDLS and CDR2 is YYNGEE in the germline V gene. This CDR3 contains 15 residues. Trimming took 4 bases from V and 5 from J; bases not matched to a gene: 11.

This chain joins TRBV29-1 and TRBJ1-1, with 11 positions matching TRBD1. This CDR3 is 19 amino acids long. Trimming at V came to 7 bases and at J to 5 bases, leaving 24 bases not matched to a gene. Germline lookup yields CDR1 SQVTM and CDR2 ANQGSEA. This CDR3 is CSAAGQGAAPGRVRTEAFF. CDR3 nucleotides: TGCAGCGCCGCTGGACAGGGGGCGGCTCCGGGTAGAGTGAGGACTGAAGCTTTCTTT.

The chain combines TRBV6-2 or TRBV6-3 with TRBJ2-1, with TRBD2 matching 8 bases. The CDR3 runs 14 residues. From germline, CDR1 is MNHEY and CDR2 SVGEGT. V was pared by 6 bases and J by 10 bases, with 11 bases of the junction left unmatched. The chain's CDR3 is CASRTKRELIEQFF. For the CDR3, the DNA is TGTGCCAGCAGGACAAAGCGGGAGCTGATAGAGCAGTTCTTC.

This clonotype has just a few counts. J is TRBJ2-1 and V is TRBV7-9; TRBD2 matches 15 bases. With 3 bases clipped from V and 8 bases from J, the junction kept 5 bases outside the gene matches. Germline V lookup: CDR1 SEHNR, CDR2 FQNEAQ (reference sequence). The CDR3 totals 16 residues. CDR3 in DNA: TGTGCCAGCAGCTTTGGACTAGCGGGAGGGCCTGATGAGCAGTTCTTC. Residues: CASSFGLAGGPDEQFF.

The chain recombines TRBV25-1 with TRBJ2-2; D might be TRBD2 (5 bases). CDR1 and CDR2 from the germline V gene are MGHDK and SYGVNS. The CDR3 length is 15 residues. V was clipped by 1 base and J by 4 bases, with 10 bases between them. The CDR3 protein is CASSEFGEGTGELFF. Here the CDR3 DNA reads TGTGCCAGCAGTGAATTTGGCGAGGGCACCGGGGAGCTGTTTTTT.

This clonotype was recorded many times. The J gene is TRBJ1-1, the V gene TRBV19, with TRBD1 matching over 9 bases. The germline V gene has CDR1 LNHDA and CDR2 SQIVND (reference sequence). CDR3 length: 15 amino acids. Trimming at V came to 3 bases and at J to 2 bases, leaving 4 bases not matched to a gene. For the CDR3, the DNA is TGTGCCAGTAGTATTCAGGACAGGGGCAACACTGAAGCTTTCTTT. Encoded protein: CASSIQDRGNTEAFF.

The V gene is TRBV7-9, the J gene TRBJ2-1; D might be TRBD1 (6 bases). The ends were cut back, 5 bases at V and 10 bases at J, with 15 bases in the middle. The germline V gene has CDR1 SEHNR and CDR2 FQNEAQ (reference sequence). The length of the CDR3 is 13 residues. The DNA for the CDR3 is TGTGCCAGCAGCCAGAACAGGGAAAACGAGCAGTTCTTC. Protein sequence: CASSQNRENEQFF.

This clonotype was detected a few times. The V and J genes are TRBV5-5 and TRBJ1-2, with TRBD1 matching over 11 bases. CDR3 length equals 14 residues. Germline CDR1 reads SGHKS; CDR2 reads YYEKEE (reference sequence). Germline trimming cut 10 bases from V and 3 bases from J; bases unmatched to any gene: 8. The chain's CDR3 is CAQRTGQGDYGYTF. For the CDR3, the DNA is TGTGCCCAGAGAACGGGACAGGGGGACTATGGCTACACCTTC.

This clonotype was seen only a few times. The DNA of the CDR3 is TGTGCCACTAAGACCGGGACGGCCTCCTACGAGCAGTACTTC. Protein product: CATKTGTASYEQYF. The genes are TRBV6-5 and TRBJ2-7; the D call may be TRBD1 or TRBD2 (5 bases each). The CDR3 has 14 amino acids. The V gene's germline CDR1 is MNHEY and CDR2 SVGAGI. V lost 10 bases to trimming and J lost 0 bases, with 16 bases between them.

In this sample, this clonotype turned up once. CDR3 region: CASQDTSNGYTF. CDR3 nucleotides: TGTGCCAGCCAAGACACTTCGAATGGCTACACCTTC. This chain connects TRBV5-6 to TRBJ1-2; D gene unclear. CDR3 size: 12 residues. Germline CDR1 reads SGHDT; CDR2 reads YYEEEE. V was pared by 7 bases and J by 6 bases, with 13 bases between.

The chain combines TRBV7-9 with TRBJ2-3, with D possibly TRBD2 on 6 matching bases. The CDR3 sequence is 13 residues long. Germline CDR1 SEHNR, CDR2 FQNEAQ (reference sequence). Trimming stripped 5 bases from V and 4 bases from J, with 10 bases between. The CDR3 nucleotides are TGTGCCAGCAGCACGACTAGTTCAGATACGCAGTATTTT. Amino acids: CASSTTSSDTQYF.

This clonotype was found many times. One end of the junction is discordant with germline, which a read error may explain. The rearrangement links TRBV7-7 to TRBJ2-3, with TRBD2 matching 8 bases. The CDR3 spans 15 residues. Germline V gene lookup returns CDR1 SSHAT and CDR2 FNYEAQ (reference sequence). The DNA of the CDR3 is TGTGCTAGCAGCCCCTCGGGGGGGAGCACAGATACGCAGTATTTT. Translation gives CASSPSGGSTDTQYF.

CDR3 nucleotides: TGCGCCAGCAGCTTGGTCTTCAGGGGTGGTGAGCAGTTCTTC. Its protein product is CASSLVFRGGEQFF. The chain combines TRBV5-1 with TRBJ2-1; TRBD1 is a possible D gene (6 bases). The CDR3 extends over 14 amino acids. Germline V gene sequence: CDR1 SGHRS, CDR2 YFSETQ. Trimming stripped 0 bases from V and 9 bases from J, with 13 bases between.

The rearrangement links TRBV4-3 to TRBJ2-4; D unclear. V gave up 0 bases and J gave up 11 bases, with 14 bases separating them. Germline loops: CDR1 LGHNA, CDR2 YSLEER. The CDR3 has 14 residues. The CDR3 DNA follows: TGCGCCAGCAGCCAAGATGCGATGCAGGCGGTTCAGTACTTC. The encoded protein is CASSQDAMQAVQYF.